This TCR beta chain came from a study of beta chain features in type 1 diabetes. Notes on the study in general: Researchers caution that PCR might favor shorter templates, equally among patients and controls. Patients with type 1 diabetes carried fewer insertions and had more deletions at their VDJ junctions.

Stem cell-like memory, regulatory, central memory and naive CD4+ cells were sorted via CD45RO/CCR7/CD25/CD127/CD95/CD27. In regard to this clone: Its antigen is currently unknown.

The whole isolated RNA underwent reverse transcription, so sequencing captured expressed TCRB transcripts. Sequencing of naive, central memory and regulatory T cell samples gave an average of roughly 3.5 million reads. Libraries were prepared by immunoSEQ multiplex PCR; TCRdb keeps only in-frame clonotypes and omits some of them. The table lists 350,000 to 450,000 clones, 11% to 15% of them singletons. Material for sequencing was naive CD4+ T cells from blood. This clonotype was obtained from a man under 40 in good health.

The CDR3, as DNA: TGTGCCAGCAGCCAGGAAGCGGTGAGAAATGAGCAGTTCTTC. Encoded protein: CASSQEAVRNEQFF. This chain uses TRBV14 with TRBJ2-1; a possible D gene is TRBD2 (5 bases). Looked up from germline, CDR1 is SGHDN and CDR2 is FVKESK. The CDR3 length is 14 residues. The V end lost 3 bases, the J end lost 7 bases, and 13 bases lay between the germline ends.